These 18 T cell receptor beta chains share one sample of origin, sequenced in a study of T cell repertoires in cytomegalovirus infection. One entry per CDR3 protein results from TCRdb running MiXCR on the reads. The sample lists approximately 500,000 distinct CDR3 sequences, 16% seen once, with about 24% in the top ten. The sequenced material came from CD8+ T cells from PBMCs. The receptors stem from a human donor in good health (CMV status not recorded). Some clones in this sample may be carry-over from other donors' samples.

The sample holds many counts of this clonotype. The chain links TRBV7-6 to TRBJ2-3; the match to TRBD2 covers 7 bases. Germline-derived CDR1 and CDR2 are SGHVS and FNYEAQ. V shed 1 base, J shed 2 bases, and the junction held 12 bases outside the gene matches. This CDR3 has 18 amino acids. In DNA, the CDR3 is TGTGCCAGCAGCTTAGTGAGCGGGGTCAGACTCTCCACAGATACGCAGTATTTT. It codes for CASSLVSGVRLSTDTQYF.

The gene calls are TRBV4-1 and TRBJ2-3; D uncertain. Germline lookup yields CDR1 MGHRA and CDR2 YSYEKL. Trimming took off 0 bases at V and 8 bases at J, with 12 bases between the two ends. The CDR3 runs 14 residues. CDR3 nucleotides: TGCGCCAGCAGCCAAGAGCGCCGATCCCCTACGCAGTATTTT. Translation gives CASSQERRSPTQYF.

This clonotype came up many times. In DNA, the CDR3 is TGTGCCAGCAGTTACTCGTGGGTATCCTACGAGCAGTACTTC. It specifies CASSYSWVSYEQYF. The rearrangement links TRBV6-5 to TRBJ2-7; D unresolved. Trimming removed 0 bases from V and 1 base from J, with 7 bases in between. Germline V gene data show CDR1 as MNHEY and CDR2 as SVGAGI. This CDR3 is built from 14 residues.

This clonotype was observed at least ten times. The V and J genes are TRBV29-1 and TRBJ2-5, with D perhaps matching TRBD1 (6 bases). The V gene lost 1 base and the J gene lost 2 bases, with 11 bases spanning the gap. The V gene's germline CDR1 is SQVTM and CDR2 ANQGSEA. This CDR3 region has 14 residues. CDR3 DNA: TGCAGCGTTGAAGCCAGGGGTTTTCAAGAGACCCAGTACTTC. Its protein product is CSVEARGFQETQYF.

This clonotype came up a few times. The genes are TRBV19 and TRBJ1-1, with 9 bases matching TRBD1. The CDR3 is made up of 15 amino acids. J gave up 5 bases and V 7 bases, and 11 bases lay outside the gene matches. CDR1 is LNHDA, CDR2 SQIVND, per germline (reference sequence). The CDR3 loop reads CASTISYRGRTEAFF. CDR3 in DNA: TGTGCCAGTACGATTTCTTACAGGGGGCGAACTGAAGCTTTCTTT.

This rearrangement joins TRBV20-1 to TRBJ2-1, with unresolved D. The CDR3 runs 15 residues. Trimming removed 5 bases from V and 3 bases from J, with 17 bases in between. Germline lookup yields CDR1 DFQATT and CDR2 SNEGSKA (reference sequence). This CDR3 is CSAPDTDPFYNEQFF. The CDR3 DNA follows: TGCAGTGCTCCTGACACGGACCCTTTCTACAATGAGCAGTTCTTC.

This clonotype was seen more than once but under ten times. The genes are TRBV6-4 and TRBJ1-6, with 7 nucleotides matching TRBD1. Germline values: CDR1 MRHNA, CDR2 SNTAGT. CDR3 length: 14 residues. V shed 3 bases and J 6 bases; nucleotides not matched to a gene: 2. CDR3 nucleotide sequence: TGTGCCAGCAGTGAAGGACAGGCTAATTCACCCCTCCACTTT. Encoded protein: CASSEGQANSPLHF.

This chain links TRBV28 with TRBJ2-7, with D hard to call. Germline values: CDR1 MDHEN, CDR2 SYDVKM. V lost 7 bases and J lost 2, with 15 bases in between. CDR3 length: 14 amino acids. DNA of the CDR3: TGTGCCAGCACCATAAGTGGCAGAGCCTACGAGCAGTACTTC. Its translation: CASTISGRAYEQYF. Variable domain in full (rest from reference TRBV28 and TRBJ2-7): DVKVTQSSRYLVKRTGEKVFLECVQDMDHENMFWYRQDPGLGLRLIYFSYDVKMKEKGDIPEGYSVSREKKERFSLILESASTNQTSMYLCASTISGRAYEQYFGPGTRLTVT.

This clonotype appeared a few times. J is TRBJ1-3 and V is TRBV10-1; D gene unclear. Germline V gives CDR1 WNHNN, CDR2 SYGVQD (reference sequence). This CDR3 contains 13 residues. V shed 8 bases and J shed 3 bases, with 11 bases lying between them. The CDR3 coding sequence is TGCGCCAGCCAACCCCGGGATGGAAACACCATATATTTT. It is translated as CASQPRDGNTIYF.

About this clonotype: A junction end diverges from the germline sequence, so it may reflect a read error. V and J are TRBV10-2 and TRBJ2-1, with 14 bases matching TRBD2. The CDR3 covers 13 residues. Germline V gene sequence: CDR1 WSHSY, CDR2 SAAADI. The CDR3 DNA follows: TGCGCCAGCATAGGGACTAGCGGGGGATTTACGAATTTC. Amino acids: CASIGTSGGFTNF.

The chain employs TRBV2 and TRBJ1-2, with D unclear. The V end lost 3 bases, the J end lost 6 bases, and 17 bases lay between the germline ends. The CDR3 has 15 residues. Germline CDR1 is SNHLY and CDR2 is FYNNEI. The DNA of the CDR3 is TGTGCCAGCAGTGATAAGTCTCCCGTGCGGGATGGCTACACCTTC. Its translation is CASSDKSPVRDGYTF.

The rearrangement uses TRBV20-1 and TRBJ1-6; TRBD1 matches 7 bases. The CDR3 totals 14 residues. Germline CDR1 DFQATT, CDR2 SNEGSKA (reference sequence). The ends lost 0 bases at V and 4 bases at J; junction bases unmatched: 0. Written as DNA, the CDR3 is TGCAGTGCTAGAGAGGGACAGTATAATTCACCCCTCCACTTT. Protein sequence: CSAREGQYNSPLHF.

This clonotype was found a few times. This CDR3 reads CASSLLGGFQYF. The CDR3 DNA follows: TGTGCCAGCAGTTTACTCGGGGGTTTTCAGTACTTC. The rearrangement joins TRBV12-3 or TRBV12-4 to TRBJ2-4; D is possibly TRBD2 (6 bases). Trimming left V 2 bases short and J 11 bases short, with 10 bases between. The CDR3 runs to 12 residues.

The chain is built from TRBV27 and TRBJ1-2, with TRBD1 matching 9 bases. CDR3 length equals 15 residues. Germline CDR1 reads MNHEY; CDR2 reads SMNVEV (reference sequence). V was pared by 4 bases and J by 8 bases, with 11 bases of the junction left unmatched. In DNA, the CDR3 is TGTGCCAGCAGTTCGGCGGGACAGGGCCTTGAGGGCTACACCTTC. Translation gives CASSSAGQGLEGYTF.

This clonotype was detected many times. This rearrangement joins TRBV7-2 to TRBJ2-1, with D possibly being TRBD1 (6 bases). The germline V gene encodes CDR1 SGHTA and CDR2 FQGNSA. Trimming cost V 2 bases and J 3 bases, with 17 bases left between them. This CDR3 is 17 amino acids long. The CDR3 here is CASSLYLRTEGYNEQFF. CDR3 nucleotide sequence: TGTGCCAGCAGCTTATATCTCCGGACAGAGGGCTACAATGAGCAGTTCTTC.

The chain has TRBV7-3 and TRBJ2-1; 9 bases match TRBD1. Germline-derived CDR1 and CDR2 are SGHTA and FQGTGA. V shed 2 bases, J shed 6 bases, and the junction held 8 bases outside the gene matches. This CDR3 contains 16 residues. In DNA form, the CDR3 reads TGTGCCAGCAGCTTAGCCCCGACAGGGGGTAGCAATGAGCAGTTCTTC. Amino acids: CASSLAPTGGSNEQFF.

The rearrangement uses TRBV9 and TRBJ1-3, with a weak D call TRBD1 (5 bases). The CDR3 contains 14 residues. The V and J ends lost 6 bases and 0 bases respectively, with 10 bases between them. From germline, CDR1 is SGDLS and CDR2 YYNGEE. The CDR3 bases are TGTGCCAGCACCCGAGGGGACTCTGGAAACACCATATATTTT. This gives the protein CASTRGDSGNTIYF.

The table lists this clonotype with many counts. The genes are TRBV7-9 and TRBJ2-5; 8 bases align to TRBD1. This CDR3 contains 15 residues. V was pared by 5 bases and J by 4 bases, with 9 bases of the junction left unmatched. Germline assignment: CDR1 SEHNR and CDR2 FQNEAQ (reference sequence). The CDR3 region has the DNA TGTGCCAGCAGCCCAACTTTGGACAGGGCAGAGACCCAGTACTTC. This codes for CASSPTLDRAETQYF.